Listed below are T cell receptor beta chains from one sample, sequenced in a study of identical twins. MiXCR was run by TCRdb on the 5' RACE reads, yielding one entry per CDR3 protein. The sample holds 500,000 to 600,000 distinct CDR3 sequences; roughly 21% are singletons and the top ten take under 0.95%. The data also belong to a second study, concerning T cells expressing NK-cell markers.

The sequencing input was CD4+ T cells sorted from blood. These receptors were collected from a woman younger than 35 in good health. Both conserved end residues are part of each CDR3. Fields, in order: clone size, CDR3 length, J gene, V gene, CDR3 protein. Size tells how often a clone was seen (once, few, many) or the class of an expanded clone, and some rows leave it out.

NA	16	TRBJ2-4	TRBV12-3/TRBV12-4	CASSLAARSRKNIQYF
few	13	TRBJ2-5	TRBV15	CATSSHPSETQYF
few	14	TRBJ1-2	TRBV20-1	CSAWTGSGNYGYTF
NA	16	TRBJ2-6	TRBV6-1	CASRGNGRVRANVLTF
NA	15	TRBJ1-1	TRBV27	CASSRTQVLLSEAFF
NA	12	TRBJ1-2	TRBV12-3/TRBV12-4	CASLRRGQGYTF
few	11	TRBJ2-2	TRBV20-1	CSASYTGELFF
few	13	TRBJ1-1	TRBV6-2/TRBV6-3	CASSRQRNTEAFF
few	15	TRBJ1-1	TRBV5-5	CASRLDRAKETEAFF
NA	12	TRBJ2-1	TRBV12-3/TRBV12-4	CASSPGPGEQFF
many	13	TRBJ2-7	TRBV7-3	CASSSSGGEEQYF
NA	13	TRBJ2-1	TRBV10-3	CAISVGTYNEQFF
few	16	TRBJ1-2	TRBV3-1	CASSHGDRARGYGYTF
NA	18	TRBJ2-7	TRBV5-1	CASSLAGVAGGLTYEQYF
few	15	TRBJ2-1	TRBV5-1	CASSSRTELGNEQFF
few	14	TRBJ1-2	TRBV3-1	CASSQGTKRYGYTF
NA	16	TRBJ2-2	TRBV6-2/TRBV6-3	CASSYVRRSGTGELFF
few	15	TRBJ2-5	TRBV5-1	CASQAQAGAQETQYF
NA	15	TRBJ2-1	TRBV9	CASSPGRTSYNEQFF
few	13	TRBJ1-1	TRBV5-1	CASSQWENTEAFF
NA	15	TRBJ2-1	TRBV7-2	CASSPGLARDHEQFF
few	14	TRBJ1-3	TRBV5-1	CASSSTGQGNTIYF
many	12	TRBJ1-2	TRBV20-1	CSASDSGYGYTF
many	12	TRBJ2-5	TRBV29-1	CSVDKGQETQYF
many	14	TRBJ1-1	TRBV5-6	CASSFISENTEAFF
few	15	TRBJ1-5	TRBV7-2	CASSSPLYSNQPQHF
NA	16	TRBJ2-3	TRBV10-3	CAISAGDRIGTDTQYF
few	13	TRBJ1-5	TRBV9	CASSVTDYQPQHF
NA	16	TRBJ2-1	TRBV7-2	CASSFEGPSSYNEQFF
NA	15	TRBJ2-1	TRBV20-1	CSAVTTRRAYNEQFF
NA	17	TRBJ2-1	TRBV6-1	CASSANLAGGGHNEQFF
few	14	TRBJ2-7	TRBV10-3	CAISGTGGDDEQYF
many	13	TRBJ1-3	TRBV18	CASTISRENTIYF
NA	16	TRBJ2-3	TRBV4-1	CASSQEWRGGTDTQYF
once	15	TRBJ2-7	TRBV14	CASSQVLAGVYEQYF
few	13	TRBJ2-7	TRBV2	CASNPVGESEQYF
few	16	TRBJ1-2	TRBV4-2	CASSQDPGDGAYGYTF
few	14	TRBJ1-5	TRBV12-5	CASAHWDNLWPQHF
NA	15	TRBJ1-1	TRBV7-8	CASSLNAGLNTEAFF
NA	15	TRBJ2-2	TRBV15	CATSRLAGLTGELFF
NA	13	TRBJ1-1	TRBV7-9	CASSLNSDTEAFF
NA	17	TRBJ2-7	TRBV14	CASSIDSLAGGFNEQYF
NA	14	TRBJ2-7	TRBV20-1	CSARTGTSVYEQYF
NA	15	TRBJ1-3	TRBV12-3/TRBV12-4	CASRGRQGGENTIYF
NA	13	TRBJ2-1	TRBV12-3/TRBV12-4	CASSRLAGTEQFF
NA	13	TRBJ1-2	TRBV5-8	CASSYLLGGGYTF
NA	17	TRBJ1-5	TRBV7-8	CASSLGARGQANQPQHF
NA	13	TRBJ2-5	TRBV20-1	CSARGQSGETQYF
NA	14	TRBJ2-7	TRBV20-1	CSASVGLADYEQYF
many	14	TRBJ1-1	TRBV5-1	CASSLGGINTEAFF
few	14	TRBJ1-2	TRBV5-5	CASSLWGLDYGYTF
few	14	TRBJ1-2	TRBV20-1	CSAGRDRGVYGYTF
NA	14	TRBJ1-2	TRBV5-1	CASSLEDISGGYTF
few	12	TRBJ2-5	TRBV20-1	CSVSTRQETQYF
NA	13	TRBJ2-1	TRBV20-1	CSARGGPLNEQFF
NA	16	TRBJ1-4	TRBV6-1	CASSPEGRRTNEKLFF
NA	18	TRBJ2-7	TRBV20-1	CSAGLTGSLSPQTYEQYF